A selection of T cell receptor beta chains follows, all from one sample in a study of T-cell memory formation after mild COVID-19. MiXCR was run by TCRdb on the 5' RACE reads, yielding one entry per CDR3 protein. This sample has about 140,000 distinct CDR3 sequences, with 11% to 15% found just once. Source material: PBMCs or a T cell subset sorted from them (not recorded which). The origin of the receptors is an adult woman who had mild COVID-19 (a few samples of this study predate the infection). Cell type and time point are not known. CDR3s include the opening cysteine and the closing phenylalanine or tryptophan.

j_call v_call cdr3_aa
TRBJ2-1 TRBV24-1 CATSDSWTSGISYNEQFF
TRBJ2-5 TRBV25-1 CASSEWTGAWETQYF
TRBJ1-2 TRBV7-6 CASSLMDQGITF
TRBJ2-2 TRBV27 CASSGDRGSNTGELFF
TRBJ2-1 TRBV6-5 CASSKLVSSYNEQFF
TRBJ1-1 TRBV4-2 CASSQVGPVPGGSTEAFF
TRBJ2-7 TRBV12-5 CASGLGVSHEQYF
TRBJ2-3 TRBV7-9 CASSLARQVLTDTQYF
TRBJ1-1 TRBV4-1 CASSQDKGGLMNTEAFF
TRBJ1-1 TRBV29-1 CSVVRAGSWFF
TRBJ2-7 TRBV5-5 CASINTGWQYF
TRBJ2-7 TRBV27 CASSYSDSYEQYF
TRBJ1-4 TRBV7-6 CASSQTGTHANEKLFF
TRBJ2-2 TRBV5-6 CVSSSVAGRAGELFF
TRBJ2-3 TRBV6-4 CASSDSLAGAKVYF
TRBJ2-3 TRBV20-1 CSASRGFSTDTQYF
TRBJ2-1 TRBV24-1 CATSGETGDLISYNEQFF
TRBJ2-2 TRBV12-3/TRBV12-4 CASSPSPGELFF
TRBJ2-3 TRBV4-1 CASSQVAGGWTDTQYF
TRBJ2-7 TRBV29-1 CSVEGEHGYEQYF
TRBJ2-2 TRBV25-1 CASSDGVTNTGELFF
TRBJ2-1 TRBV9 CASSVAGGLAGTNEQFF
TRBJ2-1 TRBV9 CASSVEGTPLEQFF
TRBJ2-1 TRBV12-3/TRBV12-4 CASRYRDREEDDEQFF
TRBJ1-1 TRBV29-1 CSVALGQGVNTEAFF
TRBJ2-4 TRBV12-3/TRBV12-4 CASSPVGDIQYF
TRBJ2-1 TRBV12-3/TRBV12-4 CASTWGASNNEQFF
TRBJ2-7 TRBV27 CATAVAVSYEQYF
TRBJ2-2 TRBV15 CATSTRRNTGELFF
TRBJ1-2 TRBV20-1 CSARGPQPSGYGYTF
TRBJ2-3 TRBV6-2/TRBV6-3 CASSYPDTQYF
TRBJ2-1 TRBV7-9 CASSFQGLSSYNEQFF
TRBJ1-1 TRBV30 CAWSPGVNTEAFF
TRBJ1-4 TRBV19 CASSAEQGRELFF
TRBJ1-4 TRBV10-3 CAISDFRFFGGNEKLFF
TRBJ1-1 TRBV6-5 CASSYLYRGTGTEAFF
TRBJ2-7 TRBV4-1 CASSQAAGGTYEQYF
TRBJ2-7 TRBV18 CASSPDRGLKNEQYF
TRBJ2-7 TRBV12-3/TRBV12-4 CASSLGGGEQYF
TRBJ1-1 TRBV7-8 CASSLAEGQIEAFF
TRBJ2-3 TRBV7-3 CASSLIGGSTDTQYF
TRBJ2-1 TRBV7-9 CASSPRGATVEQFF